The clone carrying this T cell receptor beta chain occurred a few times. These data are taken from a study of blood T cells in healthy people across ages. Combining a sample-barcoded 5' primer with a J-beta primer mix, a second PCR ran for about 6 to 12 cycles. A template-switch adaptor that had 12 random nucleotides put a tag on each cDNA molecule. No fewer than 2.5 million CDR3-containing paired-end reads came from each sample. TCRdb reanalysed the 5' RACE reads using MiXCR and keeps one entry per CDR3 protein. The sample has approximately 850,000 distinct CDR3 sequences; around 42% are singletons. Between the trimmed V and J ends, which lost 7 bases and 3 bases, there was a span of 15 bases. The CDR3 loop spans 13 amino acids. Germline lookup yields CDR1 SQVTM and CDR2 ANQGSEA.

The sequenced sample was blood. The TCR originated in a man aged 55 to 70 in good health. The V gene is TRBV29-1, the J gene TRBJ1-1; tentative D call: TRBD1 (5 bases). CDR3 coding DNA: TGCAGCGCCGCGGTGAACAGGTACACTGAAGCTTTCTTT. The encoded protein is CSAAVNRYTEAFF.